This TCR beta chain was recovered during a study of T-cell memory formation after mild COVID-19 (dated by TCRdb to 2020 to 2023). About the investigation overall: Most TCR sequence clusters were specific to one of the two donors. The cohort was made up of two young adult volunteers, one female and one male, who were previously healthy. T-cell clones expanding and contracting after mild COVID-19 in a couple of donors were tracked by longitudinal TCRalpha and TCRbeta repertoire sequencing. What the authors observed across the whole study: Whether the second-wave clones peaking on day 37 were SARS-CoV-2 specific was not confirmed. Some responding clones were detected in pre-infection memory, suggesting pre-existing cross-reactive memory T cells joined the SARS-CoV-2 response. From day 15 to 85, contracting clones showed balanced CD4/CD8 phenotypes, whereas a second wave of clones that expanded from day 15 to 37 leaned towards CD4+. Contracting CD4+ clones appeared mostly in the CM and EM memory subsets, whereas CD8+ clones were enriched in EMRA. Only two mild cases were covered by the study, and larger cohorts that include severe cases with pre-infection samples were considered necessary.

Sequenced using an Illumina NovaSeq 6000. cDNA libraries for TCRalpha and TCRbeta were prepared by 5'RACE using constant-segment primers, with sample barcodes and unique molecular identifiers added. RNA was extracted from every sample with Trizol reagent. Library amplification was performed in two PCR steps, and a second sample barcode and Illumina TruSeq adapters were introduced in the second step. The libraries were sequenced on an Illumina NovaSeq using 2 x 150 bp paired-end reads. The source study handled its data this way. Demultiplexing of reads and collapsing into UMI-guided consensus sequences were performed with migec v1.2.7. With mixcr v2.1.11, UMI consensuses were aligned to TRA and TRB V and J templates and assembled into clonotypes. A clonotype was counted as expanded or contracted only when both edgeR and NoisET called the clonotype significant, with the noise models trained on biological replicates. edgeR calls used a false discovery rate-adjusted p below 0.01 and a log2 fold-change threshold of 1. As an exploratory analysis of dynamics, PCA with hierarchical clustering was applied to max-normalized trajectories of the 1000 most abundant clonotypes. The CD4 or CD8 phenotype of responding clones was assigned using the separately sequenced CD4+ and CD8+ repertoires. TCRdb took the public reads, trimmed them with fastp at Q25, ran MiXCR for clone calling and kept in-frame beta chains. Merged by CDR3 protein, the rows form single entries marked with the most common genes and DNA. These V and J calls originate from TCRdb's pipeline instead of the authors' own analysis. This sample gives 450,000 to 650,000 distinct CDR3 sequences in total; about a fifth of them show up just once. The ten largest clones add up to around an eighth of the sample.

PBMCs were isolated by Ficoll-Paque density gradient centrifugation. The CDR3 measures 11 amino acids from cysteine to phenylalanine. Kept here is only the CDR3 DNA, which spans 33 bases and is read in frame from base 1. Looking up the germline V gene (reference sequence) yields CDR1 SEHNR and CDR2 FQNEAQ. Between the V and J ends, shortened by 5 bases and 14 bases respectively, the junction contains 13 bases. This clonotype was observed at least ten times. The clone's antigen remains unknown. Per-base qualities were not stored, and no clone one base away is much larger. The TCR comes from an adult woman who had mild COVID-19 (a few samples of this study predate the infection). The sample titles of this study are shuffled in the database, so cell type and time point are left out; the donor was told from shared clones. The sequenced sample was PBMCs or a T cell subset sorted from them (not recorded which). This chain is built from TRBV7-9 and TRBJ2-1; matching of 5 bases hints at TRBD1 as the D gene. CDR3 sequence: CASSLGEGEFF. The DNA sequence follows: TGTGCCAGCAGCCTAGGGGAAGGAGAGTTCTTC.